This TCR beta chain was sequenced in a study of blood T cell repertoires in COVID-19. Study information: The United States, Italy and Spain were the sources of the acute and convalescent COVID-19 samples. PBMCs, B-cell-depleted T cells, or T cells were the source of the cDNA or gDNA that made up the material.

Germline V gene sequence: CDR1 MNHEY, CDR2 SMNVEV (reference sequence). The CDR3 contains 13 residues. Deletions cut 2 bases from V and 8 bases from J, with 10 bases between. Data came from immunoSEQ multiplex PCR; TCRdb stores just in-frame clones and leaves some out. Among more than 200,000 clones, roughly nine tenths were seen once, and the ten largest hold 2.2%. The sample was peripheral blood. V usage is TRBV27 and J usage is TRBJ2-1; D uncertain. This receptor was taken from a woman aged 45-65 years with acute or convalescent COVID-19. The CDR3 nucleotides read TGTGCCAGCAGTTTACGGCCCCGGGATGAGCAGTTCTTC. Translated, it gives CASSLRPRDEQFF.